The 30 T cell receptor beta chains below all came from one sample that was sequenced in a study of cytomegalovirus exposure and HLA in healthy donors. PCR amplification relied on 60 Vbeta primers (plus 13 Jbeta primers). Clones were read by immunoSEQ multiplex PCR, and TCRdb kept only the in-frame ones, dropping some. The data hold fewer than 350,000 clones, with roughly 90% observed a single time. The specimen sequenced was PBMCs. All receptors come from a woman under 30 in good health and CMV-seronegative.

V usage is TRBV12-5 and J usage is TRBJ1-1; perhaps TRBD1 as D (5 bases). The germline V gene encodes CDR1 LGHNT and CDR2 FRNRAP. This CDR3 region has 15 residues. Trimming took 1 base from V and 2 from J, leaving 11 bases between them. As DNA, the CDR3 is TGTGCTAGTGGTTTGGCCCAGGGCGTCAACACTGAAGCTTTCTTT. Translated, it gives CASGLAQGVNTEAFF.

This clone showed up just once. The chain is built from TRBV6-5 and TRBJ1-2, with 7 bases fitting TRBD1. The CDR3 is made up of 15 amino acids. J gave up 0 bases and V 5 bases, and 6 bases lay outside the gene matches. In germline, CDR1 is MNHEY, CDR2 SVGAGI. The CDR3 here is CASSVYRGANYGYTF. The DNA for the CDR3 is TGTGCCAGCAGTGTCTACAGGGGTGCTAACTATGGCTACACCTTC.

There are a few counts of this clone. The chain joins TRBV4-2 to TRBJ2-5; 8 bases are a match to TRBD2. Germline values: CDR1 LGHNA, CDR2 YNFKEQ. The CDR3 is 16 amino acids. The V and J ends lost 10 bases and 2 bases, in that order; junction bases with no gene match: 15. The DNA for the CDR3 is TGTGCCACCACCCAAGGGGTGGCGGGGGGACAAGAGACCCAGTACTTC. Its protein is CATTQGVAGGQETQYF.

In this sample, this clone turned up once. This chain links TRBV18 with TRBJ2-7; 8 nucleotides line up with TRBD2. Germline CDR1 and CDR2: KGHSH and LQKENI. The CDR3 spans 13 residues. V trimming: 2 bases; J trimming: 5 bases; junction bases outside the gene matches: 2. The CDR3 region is CASSPSTSDEQYF. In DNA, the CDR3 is TGTGCCAGCTCACCATCGACTAGCGACGAGCAGTACTTC.

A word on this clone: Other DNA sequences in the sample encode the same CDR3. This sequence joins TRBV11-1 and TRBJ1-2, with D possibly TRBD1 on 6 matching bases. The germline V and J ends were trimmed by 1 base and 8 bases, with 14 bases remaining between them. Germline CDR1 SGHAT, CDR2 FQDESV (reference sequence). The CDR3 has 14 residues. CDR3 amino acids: CASSLGTRGDGYTF. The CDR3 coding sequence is TGTGCCAGCAGCTTAGGAACCAGGGGAGACGGCTACACCTTC.

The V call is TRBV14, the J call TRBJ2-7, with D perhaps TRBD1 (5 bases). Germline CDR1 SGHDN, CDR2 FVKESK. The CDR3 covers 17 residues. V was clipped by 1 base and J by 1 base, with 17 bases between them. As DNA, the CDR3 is TGTGCCAGCAGCCAAGTTGGTAGCTTAGGGGTTTCCTACGAGCAGTACTTC. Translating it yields CASSQVGSLGVSYEQYF. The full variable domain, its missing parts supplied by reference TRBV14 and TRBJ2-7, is EAGVTQFPSHSVIEKGQTVTLRCDPISGHDNLYWYRRVMGKEIKFLLHFVKESKQDESGMPNNRFLAERTGGTYSTLKVQPAELEDSGVYFCASSQVGSLGVSYEQYFGPGTRLTVT.

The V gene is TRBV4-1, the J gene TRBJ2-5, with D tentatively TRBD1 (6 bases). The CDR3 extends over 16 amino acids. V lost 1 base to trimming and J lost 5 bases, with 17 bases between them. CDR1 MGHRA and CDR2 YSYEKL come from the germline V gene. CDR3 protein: CASSQGYRDTKETQYF. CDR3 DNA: TGCGCCAGCAGCCAAGGTTACCGGGACACTAAGGAGACCCAGTACTTC.

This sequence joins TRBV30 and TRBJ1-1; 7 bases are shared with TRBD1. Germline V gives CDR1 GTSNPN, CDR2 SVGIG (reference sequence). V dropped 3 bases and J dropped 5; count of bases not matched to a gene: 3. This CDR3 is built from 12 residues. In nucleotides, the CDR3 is TGTGCCTGGAGAACAGGGGAGACTGAAGCTTTCTTT. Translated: CAWRTGETEAFF.

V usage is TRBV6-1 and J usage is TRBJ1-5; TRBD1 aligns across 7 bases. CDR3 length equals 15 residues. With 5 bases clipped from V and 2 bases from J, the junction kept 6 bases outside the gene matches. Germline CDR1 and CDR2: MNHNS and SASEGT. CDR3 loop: CASSKTGSGNQPQHF. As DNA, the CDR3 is TGTGCCAGCAGTAAGACAGGGTCTGGCAATCAGCCCCAGCATTTT.

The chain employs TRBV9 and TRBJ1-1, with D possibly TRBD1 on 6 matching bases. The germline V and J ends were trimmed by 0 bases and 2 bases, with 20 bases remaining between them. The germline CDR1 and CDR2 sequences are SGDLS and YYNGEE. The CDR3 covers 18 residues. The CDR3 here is CASSVGPGRGLGNTEAFF. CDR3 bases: TGTGCCAGCAGCGTAGGTCCGGGCAGGGGACTAGGAAACACTGAAGCTTTCTTT.

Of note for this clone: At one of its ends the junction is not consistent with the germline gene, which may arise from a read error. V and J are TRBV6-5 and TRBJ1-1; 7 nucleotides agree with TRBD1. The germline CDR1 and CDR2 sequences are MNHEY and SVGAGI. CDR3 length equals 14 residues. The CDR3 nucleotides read TGTGCCAGCAGACCCGGGACAGCGAACACTGAAGTTTTCTTT. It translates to CASRPGTANTEVFF.

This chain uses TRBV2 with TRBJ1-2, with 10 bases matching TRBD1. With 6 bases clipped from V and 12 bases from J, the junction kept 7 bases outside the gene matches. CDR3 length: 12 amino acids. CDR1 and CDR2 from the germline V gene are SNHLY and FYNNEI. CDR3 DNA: TGTGCCAGCAGCCCCGGGACAGGGGACGACACCTTC. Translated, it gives CASSPGTGDDTF.

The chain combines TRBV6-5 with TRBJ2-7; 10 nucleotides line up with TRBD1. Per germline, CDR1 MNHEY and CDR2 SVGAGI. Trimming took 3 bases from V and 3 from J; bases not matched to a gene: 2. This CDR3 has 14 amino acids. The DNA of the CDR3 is TGTGCCAGCAGTTATGGGGACAGGGGCTACGAGCAGTACTTC. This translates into CASSYGDRGYEQYF.

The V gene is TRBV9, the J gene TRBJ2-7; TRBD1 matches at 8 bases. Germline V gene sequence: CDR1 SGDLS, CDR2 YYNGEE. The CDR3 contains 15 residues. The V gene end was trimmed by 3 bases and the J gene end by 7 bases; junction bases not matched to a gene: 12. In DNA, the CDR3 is TGTGCCAGCAGCGCTAAGACAGGGGACTCGTGGGAGCAGTACTTC. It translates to CASSAKTGDSWEQYF. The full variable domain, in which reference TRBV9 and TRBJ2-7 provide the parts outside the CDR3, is DSGVTQTPKHLITATGQRVTLRCSPRSGDLSVYWYQQSLDQGLQFLIQYYNGEERAKGNILERFSAQQFPDLHSELNLSSLELGDSALYFCASSAKTGDSWEQYFGPGTRLTVT.

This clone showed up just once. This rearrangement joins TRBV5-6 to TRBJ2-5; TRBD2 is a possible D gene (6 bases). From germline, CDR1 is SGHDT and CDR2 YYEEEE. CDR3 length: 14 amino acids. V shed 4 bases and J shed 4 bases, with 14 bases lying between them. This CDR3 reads CASSPRLVRETQYF. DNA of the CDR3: TGTGCCAGCAGCCCACGACTAGTACGAGAGACCCAGTACTTC.

CDR3 nucleotides: TGTGCCAGCAGCCCCCCGGGGGTCTCCGAGCAGTACTTC. Translating it yields CASSPPGVSEQYF. J is TRBJ2-7 and V is TRBV13; tentatively, D is TRBD2 (6 bases). This CDR3 region has 13 residues. The germline V gene has CDR1 PRHDT and CDR2 FYEKMQ (reference sequence). V dropped 5 bases and J dropped 6 bases, with 14 bases sitting between them.

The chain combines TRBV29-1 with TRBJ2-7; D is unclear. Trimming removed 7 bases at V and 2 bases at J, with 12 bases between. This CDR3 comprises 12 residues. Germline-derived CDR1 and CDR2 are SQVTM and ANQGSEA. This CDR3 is CSALLRTYEQYF. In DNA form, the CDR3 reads TGCAGCGCGCTCCTGCGGACCTACGAGCAGTACTTC.

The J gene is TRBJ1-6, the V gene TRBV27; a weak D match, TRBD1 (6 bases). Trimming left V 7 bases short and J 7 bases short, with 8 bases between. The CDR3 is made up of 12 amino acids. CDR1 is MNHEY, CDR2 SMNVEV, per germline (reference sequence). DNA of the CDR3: TGTGCCAGCAAAGGGGGAAATTCACCCCTCCACTTT. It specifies CASKGGNSPLHF.

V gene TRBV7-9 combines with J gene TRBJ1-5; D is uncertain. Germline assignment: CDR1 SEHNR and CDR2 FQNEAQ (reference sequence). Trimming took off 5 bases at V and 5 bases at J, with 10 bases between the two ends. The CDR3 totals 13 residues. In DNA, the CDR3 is TGTGCCAGCAGCCTAAGTGGAGATCAGCCCCAGCATTTT. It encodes CASSLSGDQPQHF.

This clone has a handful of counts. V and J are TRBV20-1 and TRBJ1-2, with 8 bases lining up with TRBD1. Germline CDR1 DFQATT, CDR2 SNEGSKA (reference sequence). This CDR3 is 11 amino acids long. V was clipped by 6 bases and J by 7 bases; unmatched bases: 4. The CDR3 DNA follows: TGCAGTGCGTGGACAGGGTCTGGCTACACCTTC. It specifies CSAWTGSGYTF.

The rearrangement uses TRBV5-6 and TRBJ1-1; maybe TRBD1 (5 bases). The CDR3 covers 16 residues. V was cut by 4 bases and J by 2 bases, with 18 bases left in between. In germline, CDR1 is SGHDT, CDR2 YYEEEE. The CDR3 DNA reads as TGTGCCAGCAGCCCCTCCTGGGCAGGGTCAAACACTGAAGCTTTCTTT. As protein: CASSPSWAGSNTEAFF.

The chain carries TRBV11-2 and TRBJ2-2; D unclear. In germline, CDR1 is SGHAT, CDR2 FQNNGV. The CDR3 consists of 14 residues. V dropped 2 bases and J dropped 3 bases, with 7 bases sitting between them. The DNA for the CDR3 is TGTGCCAGCAGCTTAACCGGGTACACCGGGGAGCTGTTTTTT. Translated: CASSLTGYTGELFF.

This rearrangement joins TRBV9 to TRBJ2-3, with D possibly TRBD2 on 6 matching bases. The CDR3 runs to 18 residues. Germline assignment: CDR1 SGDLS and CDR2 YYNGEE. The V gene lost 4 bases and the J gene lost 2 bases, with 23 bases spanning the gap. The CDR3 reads CASSPPVTSMRVTDTQYF. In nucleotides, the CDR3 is TGTGCCAGCAGCCCCCCGGTAACTAGCATGAGGGTCACAGATACGCAGTATTTT.

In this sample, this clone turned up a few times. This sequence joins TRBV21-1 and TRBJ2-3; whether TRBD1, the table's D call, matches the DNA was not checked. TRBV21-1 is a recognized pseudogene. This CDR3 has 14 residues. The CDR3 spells CASIRDRLTDTQYF. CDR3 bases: TGTGCCAGCATCCGGGACAGGCTAACAGATACGCAGTATTTT.

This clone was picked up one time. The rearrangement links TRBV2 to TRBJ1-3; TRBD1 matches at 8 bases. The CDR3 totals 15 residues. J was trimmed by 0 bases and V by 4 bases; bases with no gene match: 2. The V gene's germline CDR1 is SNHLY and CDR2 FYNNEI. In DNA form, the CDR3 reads TGTGCCAGCAGTGGGGACAGGTTCTCTGGAAACACCATATATTTT. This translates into CASSGDRFSGNTIYF.

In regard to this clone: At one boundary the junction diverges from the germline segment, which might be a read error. The CDR3 DNA is TGTTCCAGCAGATCAAATGACAGGGGACTGAGAGATACGCAGTATTTT. As protein: CSSRSNDRGLRDTQYF. This chain connects TRBV7-9 to TRBJ2-3, with TRBD1 matching 8 bases. Germline V gene lookup returns CDR1 SEHNR and CDR2 FQNEAQ (reference sequence). CDR3 length: 16 amino acids.

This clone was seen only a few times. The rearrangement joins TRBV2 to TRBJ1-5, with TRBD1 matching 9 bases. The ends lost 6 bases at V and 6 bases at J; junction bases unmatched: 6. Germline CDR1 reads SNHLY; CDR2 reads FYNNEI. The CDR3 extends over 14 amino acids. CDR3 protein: CASSSGQGRQPQHF. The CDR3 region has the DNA TGTGCCAGCAGCTCGGGACAGGGTCGTCAGCCCCAGCATTTT.

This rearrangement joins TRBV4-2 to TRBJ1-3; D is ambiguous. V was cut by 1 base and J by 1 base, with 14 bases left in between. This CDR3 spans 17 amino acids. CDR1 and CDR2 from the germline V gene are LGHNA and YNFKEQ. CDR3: CASSQAGGETSGNTIYF. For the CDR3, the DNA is TGTGCCAGCAGCCAAGCGGGCGGGGAGACATCTGGAAACACCATATATTTT.

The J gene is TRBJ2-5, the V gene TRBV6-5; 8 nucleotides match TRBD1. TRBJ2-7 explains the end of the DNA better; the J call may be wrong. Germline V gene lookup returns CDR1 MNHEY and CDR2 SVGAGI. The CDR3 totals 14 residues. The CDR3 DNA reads TGTGCCAGCAGCCGGGACAGGTATTCCTACGAGCAGTACTTC. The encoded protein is CASSRDRYSYEQYF.

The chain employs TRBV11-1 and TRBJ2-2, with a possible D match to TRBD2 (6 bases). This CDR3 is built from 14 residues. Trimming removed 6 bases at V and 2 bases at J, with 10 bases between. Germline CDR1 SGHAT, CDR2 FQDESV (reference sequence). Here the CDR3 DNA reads TGTGCCAGCAGGGGGACTCTAAACACCGGGGAGCTGTTTTTT. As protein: CASRGTLNTGELFF.